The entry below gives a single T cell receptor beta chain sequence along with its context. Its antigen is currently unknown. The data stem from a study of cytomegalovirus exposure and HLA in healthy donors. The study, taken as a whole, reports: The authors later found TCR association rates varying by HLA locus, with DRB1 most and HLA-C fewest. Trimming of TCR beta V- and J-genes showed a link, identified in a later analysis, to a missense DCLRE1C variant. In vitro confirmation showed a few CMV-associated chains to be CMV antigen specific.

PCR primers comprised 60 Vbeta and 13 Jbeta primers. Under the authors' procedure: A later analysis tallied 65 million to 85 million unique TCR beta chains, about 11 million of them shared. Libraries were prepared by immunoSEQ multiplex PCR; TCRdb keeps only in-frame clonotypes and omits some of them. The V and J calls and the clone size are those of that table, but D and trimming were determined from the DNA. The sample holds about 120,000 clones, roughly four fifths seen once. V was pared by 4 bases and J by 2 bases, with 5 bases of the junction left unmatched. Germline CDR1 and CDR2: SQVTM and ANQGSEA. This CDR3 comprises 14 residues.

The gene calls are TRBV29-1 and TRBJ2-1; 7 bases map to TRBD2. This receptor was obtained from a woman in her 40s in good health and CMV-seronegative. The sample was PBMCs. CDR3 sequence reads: CSVVSGTTYNEQFF. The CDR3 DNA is TGCAGCGTTGTCAGCGGGACGACCTACAATGAGCAGTTCTTC.